The present T cell receptor beta chain was sequenced within a study of blood T cells in healthy people across ages. Using a J-beta primer mix together with a sample-barcoded 5' primer, a second PCR was run for roughly 7 to 11 cycles. Each CDR3 protein gets one entry after TCRdb re-called the 5' RACE reads with MiXCR. The sample holds over 600,000 distinct CDR3 sequences, 20% to 25% seen once. The clonotype was recovered from a man aged 65 to 85 in good health. The sequencing input was blood.

Here the CDR3 DNA reads TGTGCCAGCAGCACAACATTCCCAGCTAGCGGCCCCTACAATGAGCAGTTCTTC. Its protein is CASSTTFPASGPYNEQFF. The J gene is TRBJ2-1, the V gene TRBV11-2, with 7 nucleotides matching TRBD2. Per germline, CDR1 SGHAT and CDR2 FQNNGV. The CDR3 loop spans 18 amino acids. Trimming cost V 5 bases and J 2 bases; bases outside gene matches: 15. Variable domain in full (rest from reference TRBV11-2 and TRBJ2-1): EAGVAQSPRYKIIEKRQSVAFWCNPISGHATLYWYQQILGQGPKLLIQFQNNGVVDDSQLPKDRFSAERLKGVDSTLKIQPAKLEDSAVYLCASSTTFPASGPYNEQFFGPGTRLTVL.